This record looks at one T cell receptor (beta chain) sequence and its context. It was with unique molecular identifiers that the TCRbeta library was prepared. In TCRdb, the PCR reads were re-called with MiXCR into one record per CDR3 protein. The data hold about 540,000 distinct CDR3 sequences, with approximately 20% observed a single time. The CDR3 length is 13 residues. With V trimmed by 6 bases and J by 3 bases, 2 bases remained unmatched. This sample is part of a study of T-cell reconstitution after alpha-beta-depleted transplantation in children. This specimen was PBMCs from the stem cell graft donor, taken from the stem cell graft. The receptor was isolated from a human donor who donated a stem cell graft to a child with acute lymphoblastic leukemia. The rearrangement links TRBV12-3 or TRBV12-4 to TRBJ2-1, with 7 bases aligning to TRBD2. The CDR3 region is CASRASGYNEQFF. Written as DNA, the CDR3 is TGTGCCAGCAGGGCTAGCGGCTACAATGAGCAGTTCTTC.